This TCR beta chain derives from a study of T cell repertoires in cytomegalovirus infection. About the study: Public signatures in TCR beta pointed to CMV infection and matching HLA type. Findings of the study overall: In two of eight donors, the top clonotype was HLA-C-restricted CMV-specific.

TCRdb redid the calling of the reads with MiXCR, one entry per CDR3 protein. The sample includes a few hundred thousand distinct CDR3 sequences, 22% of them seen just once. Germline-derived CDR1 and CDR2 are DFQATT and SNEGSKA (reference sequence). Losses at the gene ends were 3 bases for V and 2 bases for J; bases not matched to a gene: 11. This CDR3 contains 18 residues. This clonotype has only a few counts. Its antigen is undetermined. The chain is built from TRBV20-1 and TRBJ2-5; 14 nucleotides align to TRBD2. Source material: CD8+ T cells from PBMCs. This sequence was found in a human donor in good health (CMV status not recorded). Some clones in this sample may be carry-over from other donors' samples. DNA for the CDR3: TGCAGTGCTAGCCCACCGGGACTAGCGGGGGAGATACAAGAGACCCAGTACTTC. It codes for CSASPPGLAGEIQETQYF.